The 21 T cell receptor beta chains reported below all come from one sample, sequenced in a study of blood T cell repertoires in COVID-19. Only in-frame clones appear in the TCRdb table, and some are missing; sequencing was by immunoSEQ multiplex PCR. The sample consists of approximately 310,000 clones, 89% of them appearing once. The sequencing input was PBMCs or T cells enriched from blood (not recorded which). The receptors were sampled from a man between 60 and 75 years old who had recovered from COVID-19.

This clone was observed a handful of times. CDR3 coding DNA: TGTGCCAGCAGCCTTAGGAAGGGGGCGCCGACTGAAGCTTTCTTT. Amino acids: CASSLRKGAPTEAFF. The rearrangement links TRBV16 to TRBJ1-1, with 7 positions matching TRBD1. CDR3 length equals 15 residues. V shed 4 bases, J shed 5 bases, and the junction held 10 bases outside the gene matches. From germline, CDR1 is KGHSY and CDR2 FQNENV.

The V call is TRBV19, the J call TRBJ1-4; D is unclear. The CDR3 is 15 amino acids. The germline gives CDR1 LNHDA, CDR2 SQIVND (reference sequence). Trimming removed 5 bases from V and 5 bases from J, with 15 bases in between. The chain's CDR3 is CASSPWAAENEKLFF. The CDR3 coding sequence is TGTGCCAGTAGTCCTTGGGCAGCGGAGAATGAAAAACTGTTTTTT.

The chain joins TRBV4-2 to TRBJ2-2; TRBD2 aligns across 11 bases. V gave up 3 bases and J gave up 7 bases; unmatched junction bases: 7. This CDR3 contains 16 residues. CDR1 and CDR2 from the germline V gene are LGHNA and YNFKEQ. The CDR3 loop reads CASSQLLAGVGGELFF. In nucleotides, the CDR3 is TGTGCCAGCAGCCAGCTACTAGCGGGAGTAGGCGGGGAGCTGTTTTTT.

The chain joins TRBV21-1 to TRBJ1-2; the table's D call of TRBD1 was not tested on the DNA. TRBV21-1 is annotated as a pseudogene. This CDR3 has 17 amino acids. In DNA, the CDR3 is TGTGCCAGCAGCCGGGGAGAAAGACAGGGAAGTTGCTATGGCTACACCTTC. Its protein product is CASSRGERQGSCYGYTF.

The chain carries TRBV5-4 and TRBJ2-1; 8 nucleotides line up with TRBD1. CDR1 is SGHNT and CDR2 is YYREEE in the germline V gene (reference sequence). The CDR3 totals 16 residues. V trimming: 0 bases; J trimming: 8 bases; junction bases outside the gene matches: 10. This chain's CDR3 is CASSLGQGFGWHEQFF. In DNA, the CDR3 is TGTGCCAGCAGCTTGGGACAGGGGTTCGGTTGGCATGAGCAGTTCTTC.

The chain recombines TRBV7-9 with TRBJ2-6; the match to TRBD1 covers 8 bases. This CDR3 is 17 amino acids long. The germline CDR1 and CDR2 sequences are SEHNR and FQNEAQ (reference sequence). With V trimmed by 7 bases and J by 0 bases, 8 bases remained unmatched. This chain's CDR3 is CASIQGTGDSGANVLTF. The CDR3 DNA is TGTGCCAGCATTCAGGGGACAGGAGACTCTGGGGCCAACGTCCTGACTTTC.

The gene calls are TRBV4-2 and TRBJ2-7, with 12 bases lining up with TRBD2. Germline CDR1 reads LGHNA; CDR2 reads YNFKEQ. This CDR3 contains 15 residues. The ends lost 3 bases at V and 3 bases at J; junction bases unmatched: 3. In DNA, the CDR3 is TGTGCCAGCAGCCACACGACTAGCGGGAGCTACGAGCAGTACTTC. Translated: CASSHTTSGSYEQYF.

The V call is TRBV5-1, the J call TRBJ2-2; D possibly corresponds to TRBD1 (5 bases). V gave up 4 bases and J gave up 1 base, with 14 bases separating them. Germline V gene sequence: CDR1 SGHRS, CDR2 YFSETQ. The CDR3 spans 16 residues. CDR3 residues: CASSPKGAWNTGELFF. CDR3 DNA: TGCGCCAGCAGCCCGAAAGGGGCTTGGAACACCGGGGAGCTGTTTTTT.

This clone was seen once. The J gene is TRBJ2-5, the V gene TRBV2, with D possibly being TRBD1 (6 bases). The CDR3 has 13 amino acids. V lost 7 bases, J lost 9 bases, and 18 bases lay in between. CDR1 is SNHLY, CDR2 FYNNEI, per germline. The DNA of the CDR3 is TGTGCCAGCACCGAGACAGGACCATGGGCCCAGTACTTC. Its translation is CASTETGPWAQYF.

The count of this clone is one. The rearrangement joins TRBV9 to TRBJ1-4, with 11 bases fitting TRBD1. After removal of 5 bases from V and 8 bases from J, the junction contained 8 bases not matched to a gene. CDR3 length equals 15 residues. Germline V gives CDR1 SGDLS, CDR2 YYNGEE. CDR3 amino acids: CASSAWTGGLEKLFF. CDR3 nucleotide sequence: TGTGCCAGCAGTGCCTGGACAGGGGGCTTAGAAAAACTGTTTTTT.

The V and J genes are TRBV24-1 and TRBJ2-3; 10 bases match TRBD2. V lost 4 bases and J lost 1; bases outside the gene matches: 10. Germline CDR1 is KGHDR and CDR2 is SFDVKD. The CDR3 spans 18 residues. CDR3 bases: TGTGCCACCAGTGACGCTTCTAGCGGGAGTTTCGGCACAGATACGCAGTATTTT. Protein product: CATSDASSGSFGTDTQYF.

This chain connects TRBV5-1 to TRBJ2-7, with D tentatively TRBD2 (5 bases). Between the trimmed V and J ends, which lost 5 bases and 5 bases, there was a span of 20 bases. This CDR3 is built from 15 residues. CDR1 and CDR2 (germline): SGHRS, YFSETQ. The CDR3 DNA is TGCGCCAGCAGGGTGTTAGGGCTAGCTGTCGACGAGCAGTACTTC. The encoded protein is CASRVLGLAVDEQYF.

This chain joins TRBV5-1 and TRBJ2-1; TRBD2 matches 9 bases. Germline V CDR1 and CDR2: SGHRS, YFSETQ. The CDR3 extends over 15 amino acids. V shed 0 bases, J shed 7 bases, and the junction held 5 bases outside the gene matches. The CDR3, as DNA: TGCGCCAGCAGCTTGGAAAGCGGGGGGAAGAATGAGCAGTTCTTC. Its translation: CASSLESGGKNEQFF.

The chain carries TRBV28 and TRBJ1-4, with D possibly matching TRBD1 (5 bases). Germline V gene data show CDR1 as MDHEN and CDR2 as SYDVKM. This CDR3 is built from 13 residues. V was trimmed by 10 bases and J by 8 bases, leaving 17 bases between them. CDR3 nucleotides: TGTGCCAACCGGGGGTCAGGCAGCGAAAAACTGTTTTTT. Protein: CANRGSGSEKLFF.

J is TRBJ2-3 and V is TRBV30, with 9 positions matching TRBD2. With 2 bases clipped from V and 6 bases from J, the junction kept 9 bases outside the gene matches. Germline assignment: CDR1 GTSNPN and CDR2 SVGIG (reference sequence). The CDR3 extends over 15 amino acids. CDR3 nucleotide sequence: TGTGCCTGGAGTTGGGCGGGAGGGCTTGGCGATACGCAGTATTTT. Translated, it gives CAWSWAGGLGDTQYF.

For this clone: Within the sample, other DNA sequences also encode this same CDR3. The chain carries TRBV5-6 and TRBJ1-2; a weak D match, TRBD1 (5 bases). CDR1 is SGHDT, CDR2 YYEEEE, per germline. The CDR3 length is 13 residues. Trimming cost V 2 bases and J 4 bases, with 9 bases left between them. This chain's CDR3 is CASSFGQGYGYTF. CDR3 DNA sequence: TGTGCCAGCAGCTTTGGGCAGGGCTATGGCTACACCTTC.

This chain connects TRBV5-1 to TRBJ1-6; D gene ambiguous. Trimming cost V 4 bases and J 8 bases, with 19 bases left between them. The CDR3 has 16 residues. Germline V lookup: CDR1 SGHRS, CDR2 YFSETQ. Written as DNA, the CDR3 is TGCGCCAGCAGCCTCATGCACCCGGCGGTAGATTCACCCCTCCACTTT. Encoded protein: CASSLMHPAVDSPLHF.

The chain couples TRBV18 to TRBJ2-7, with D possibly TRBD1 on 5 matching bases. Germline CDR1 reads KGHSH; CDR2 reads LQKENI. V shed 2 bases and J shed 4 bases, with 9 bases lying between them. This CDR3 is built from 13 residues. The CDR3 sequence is CASSPKDTYEQYF. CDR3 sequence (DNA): TGTGCCAGCTCACCAAAGGACACATACGAGCAGTACTTC. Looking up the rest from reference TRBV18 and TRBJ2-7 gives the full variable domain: NAGVMQNPRHLVRRRGQEARLRCSPMKGHSHVYWYRQLPEEGLKFMVYLQKENIIDESGMPKERFSAEFPKEGPSILRIQQVVRGDSAAYFCASSPKDTYEQYFGPGTRLTVT.

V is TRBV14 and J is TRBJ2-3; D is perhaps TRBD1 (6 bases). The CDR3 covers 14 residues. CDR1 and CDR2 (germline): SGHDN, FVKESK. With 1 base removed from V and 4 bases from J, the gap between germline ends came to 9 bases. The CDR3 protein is CASSQVQGPDTQYF. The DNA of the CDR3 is TGTGCCAGCAGCCAAGTTCAGGGGCCAGATACGCAGTATTTT.

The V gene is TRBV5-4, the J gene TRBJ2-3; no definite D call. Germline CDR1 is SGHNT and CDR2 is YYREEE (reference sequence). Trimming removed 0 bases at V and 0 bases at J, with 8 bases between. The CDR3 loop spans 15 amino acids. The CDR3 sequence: CASSLDSTSTDTQYF. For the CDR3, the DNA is TGTGCCAGCAGCTTGGATTCAACTAGCACAGATACGCAGTATTTT.

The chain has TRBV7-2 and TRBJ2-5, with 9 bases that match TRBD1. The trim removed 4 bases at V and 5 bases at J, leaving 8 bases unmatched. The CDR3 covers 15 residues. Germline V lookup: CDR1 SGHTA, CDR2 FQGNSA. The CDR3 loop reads CASSSLGQGGETQYF. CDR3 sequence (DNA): TGTGCCAGCAGCTCTCTGGGACAGGGTGGGGAGACCCAGTACTTC.